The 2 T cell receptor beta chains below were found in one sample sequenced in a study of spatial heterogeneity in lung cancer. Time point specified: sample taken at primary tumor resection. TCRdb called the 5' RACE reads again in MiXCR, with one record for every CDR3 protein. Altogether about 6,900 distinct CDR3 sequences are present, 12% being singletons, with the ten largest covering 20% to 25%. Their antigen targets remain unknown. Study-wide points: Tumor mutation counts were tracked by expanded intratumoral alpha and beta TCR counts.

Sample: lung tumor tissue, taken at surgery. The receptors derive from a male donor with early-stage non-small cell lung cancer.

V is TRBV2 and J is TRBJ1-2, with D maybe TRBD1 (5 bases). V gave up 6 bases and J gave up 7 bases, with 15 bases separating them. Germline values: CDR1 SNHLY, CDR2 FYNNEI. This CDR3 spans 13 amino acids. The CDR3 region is CASSQNQGGGYTF. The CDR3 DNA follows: TGTGCCAGCAGCCAAAACCAGGGAGGTGGCTACACCTTC.

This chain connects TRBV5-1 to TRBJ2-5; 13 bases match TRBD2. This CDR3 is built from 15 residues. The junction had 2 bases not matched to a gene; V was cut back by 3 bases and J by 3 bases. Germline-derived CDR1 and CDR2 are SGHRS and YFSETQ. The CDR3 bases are TGCGCCAGCAGCTCCGGACTAGCGGGGGAAGAGACCCAGTACTTC. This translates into CASSSGLAGEETQYF. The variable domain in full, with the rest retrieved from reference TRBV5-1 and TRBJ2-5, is KAGVTQTPRYLIKTRGQQVTLSCSPISGHRSVSWYQQTPGQGLQFLFEYFSETQRNKGNFPGRFSGRQFSNSRSEMNVSTLELGDSALYLCASSSGLAGEETQYFGPGTRLLVL.